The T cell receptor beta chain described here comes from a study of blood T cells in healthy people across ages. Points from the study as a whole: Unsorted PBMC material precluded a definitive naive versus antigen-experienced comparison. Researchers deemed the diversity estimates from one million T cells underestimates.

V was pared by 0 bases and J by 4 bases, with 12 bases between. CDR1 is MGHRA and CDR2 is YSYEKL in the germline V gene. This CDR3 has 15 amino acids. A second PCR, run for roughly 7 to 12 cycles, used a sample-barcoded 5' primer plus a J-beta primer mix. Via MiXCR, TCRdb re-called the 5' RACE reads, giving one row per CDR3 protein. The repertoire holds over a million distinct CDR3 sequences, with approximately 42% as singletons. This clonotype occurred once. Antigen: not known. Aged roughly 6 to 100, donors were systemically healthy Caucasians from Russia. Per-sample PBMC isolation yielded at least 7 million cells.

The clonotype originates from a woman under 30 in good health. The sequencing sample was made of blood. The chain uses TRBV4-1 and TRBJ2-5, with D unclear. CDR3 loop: CASSQEPVPGETQYF. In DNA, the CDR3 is TGCGCCAGCAGCCAAGAGCCGGTCCCGGGAGAGACCCAGTACTTC.